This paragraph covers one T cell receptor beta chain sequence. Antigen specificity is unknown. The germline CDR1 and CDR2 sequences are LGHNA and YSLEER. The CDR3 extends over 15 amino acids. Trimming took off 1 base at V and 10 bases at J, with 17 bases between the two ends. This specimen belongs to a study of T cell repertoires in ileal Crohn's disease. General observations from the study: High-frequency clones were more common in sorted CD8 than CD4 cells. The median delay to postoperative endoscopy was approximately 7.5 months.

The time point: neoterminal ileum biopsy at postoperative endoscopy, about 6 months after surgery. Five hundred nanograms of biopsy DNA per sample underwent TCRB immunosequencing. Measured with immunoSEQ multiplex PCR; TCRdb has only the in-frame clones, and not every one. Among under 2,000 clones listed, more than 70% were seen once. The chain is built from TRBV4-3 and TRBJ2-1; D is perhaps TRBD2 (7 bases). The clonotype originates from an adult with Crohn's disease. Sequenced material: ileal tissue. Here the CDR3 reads CASSQVKGGPVEQFF. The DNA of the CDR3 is TGCGCCAGCAGCCAAGTTAAGGGGGGGCCAGTGGAGCAGTTCTTC.